A selection of T cell receptor beta chains follows, all from one sample in a study of graft-versus-host responses after intestinal transplantation. Clones were sequenced by immunoSEQ multiplex PCR, and TCRdb holds only the in-frame ones, with some missing. This table holds several thousand clones, 80% to 85% found once. Here the sequenced sample was ileum tissue, taken about 18 weeks after intestinal transplantation. These receptors came from a human patient who received an intestinal transplant, so some T cells may come from the graft donor. Both conserved end residues are part of each CDR3. The D gene is left open where the match is weak. A row's size may be missing; if present it is once, few, many or a size class.

v_gene: TRBV4-1; abundance: NA; j_gene: TRBJ2-1; d_gene: NA; CDR3nt: TGCGCCAGCAGCGCAGGGCCCCTAGCGGATGGGGGCGATGAGCAGTTCTTC; CDR3aa: CASSAGPLADGGDEQFF
v_gene: TRBV2; abundance: once; j_gene: TRBJ2-3; d_gene: TRBD2; CDR3nt: TGTGCCAGCAGTGGGCTAGCGGGAGGGCCCTCGGCTAGCACAGATACGCAGTATTTT; CDR3aa: CASSGLAGGPSASTDTQYF
v_gene: TRBV25-1; abundance: NA; j_gene: TRBJ2-7; d_gene: NA; CDR3nt: TGTGCCAGCAGTGAAAGTCTGGGGGGAGACGAGCAGTACTTC; CDR3aa: CASSESLGGDEQYF
v_gene: TRBV18; abundance: NA; j_gene: TRBJ1-2; d_gene: NA; CDR3nt: TGTGCCAGCTCACCAGGGGAGCAGGGCTACACCTTC; CDR3aa: CASSPGEQGYTF
v_gene: TRBV7-7; abundance: NA; j_gene: TRBJ2-1; d_gene: TRBD2; CDR3nt: TGTGCCAGCAGCGATAGCGGGAGCGCCTATGAGCAGTTCTTC; CDR3aa: CASSDSGSAYEQFF
v_gene: TRBV7-3; abundance: NA; j_gene: TRBJ1-6; d_gene: NA; CDR3nt: TGTGCCAGCAGCCAGACAGCTAATAATTCACCCCTCCACTTT; CDR3aa: CASSQTANNSPLHF
v_gene: TRBV2; abundance: NA; j_gene: TRBJ2-7; d_gene: TRBD1; CDR3nt: TGTGCCAGCAGTGAAGGGGTTGGGGGACCGAGCAGGGGGTACGAGCAGTACTTC; CDR3aa: CASSEGVGGPSRGYEQYF
v_gene: TRBV29-1; abundance: few; j_gene: TRBJ2-6; d_gene: NA; CDR3nt: TGCAGCGCCCGGGACTCTGGGGCCAACGTCCTGACTTTC; CDR3aa: CSARDSGANVLTF
v_gene: TRBV6-5; abundance: few; j_gene: TRBJ2-7; d_gene: TRBD2; CDR3nt: TGTGCCAGCAGTCTTAGCGGGCAAACCTACGAGCAGTACTTC; CDR3aa: CASSLSGQTYEQYF
v_gene: TRBV4-1; abundance: NA; j_gene: TRBJ2-1; d_gene: TRBD2; CDR3nt: TGCGCCAGCAGCCAAGGACCCTACGGGCGCGGGAGGGGCGATGAGCAGTTCTTC; CDR3aa: CASSQGPYGRGRGDEQFF
v_gene: TRBV10-2; abundance: NA; j_gene: TRBJ2-7; d_gene: NA; CDR3nt: TGCGCCAGCAGTGAGTCGCACTTAGGGTACGAGCAGTACTTC; CDR3aa: CASSESHLGYEQYF
v_gene: TRBV5-6; abundance: NA; j_gene: TRBJ2-3; d_gene: TRBD1; CDR3nt: TGTGCCAGCAGCTTGCACCGGGACAGGGTGACAGATACGCAGTATTTT; CDR3aa: CASSLHRDRVTDTQYF
v_gene: TRBV11-1; abundance: NA; j_gene: TRBJ2-7; d_gene: NA; CDR3nt: TGTGCCAGCAGCTATTACTACGAGCAGTACTTC; CDR3aa: CASSYYYEQYF
v_gene: TRBV5-1; abundance: NA; j_gene: TRBJ2-3; d_gene: NA; CDR3nt: TGCGCCAGCAGCTTGGGTGGTTACACAGATACGCAGTATTTT; CDR3aa: CASSLGGYTDTQYF
v_gene: TRBV4-2; abundance: NA; j_gene: TRBJ2-2; d_gene: TRBD2; CDR3nt: TGTGCCAGCAGCCCACGACTAGCGGGAGCGAACACCGGGGAGCTGTTTTTT; CDR3aa: CASSPRLAGANTGELFF
v_gene: TRBV28; abundance: once; j_gene: TRBJ2-1; d_gene: TRBD2; CDR3nt: TGTGCCAGCAGCCCTGGTGGGACTAGCGCCTACAATGAGCAGTTCTTC; CDR3aa: CASSPGGTSAYNEQFF
v_gene: TRBV7-6; abundance: NA; j_gene: TRBJ2-5; d_gene: TRBD2; CDR3nt: TGTGCCAGCAGACCGAGCGGGAGTGGCGGGACCCAGTACTTC; CDR3aa: CASRPSGSGGTQYF
v_gene: TRBV6-5; abundance: NA; j_gene: TRBJ1-4; d_gene: NA; CDR3nt: TGTGCCAGCAGTTACTCGATGGGACACGAAAAACTGTTTTTT; CDR3aa: CASSYSMGHEKLFF
v_gene: TRBV5-1; abundance: few; j_gene: TRBJ2-1; d_gene: NA; CDR3nt: TGCGCCAGCAGCATACAGGGGGGAAGTGCGGGAGGGAAGCAGTTCTTC; CDR3aa: CASSIQGGSAGGKQFF
v_gene: TRBV2; abundance: NA; j_gene: TRBJ1-2; d_gene: TRBD1; CDR3nt: TGTGCCAGTGGGCAGGGGGTCTATGGCTACACCTTC; CDR3aa: CASGQGVYGYTF
v_gene: TRBV6-1; abundance: NA; j_gene: TRBJ2-7; d_gene: NA; CDR3nt: TGTGCCAGCAGTCTCCACCAACCCTACGAGCAGTACTTC; CDR3aa: CASSLHQPYEQYF
v_gene: TRBV6-1; abundance: NA; j_gene: TRBJ1-1; d_gene: NA; CDR3nt: TGTGCCAGCAGTGAATCAGGGGTCACTGAAGCTTTCTTT; CDR3aa: CASSESGVTEAFF
v_gene: TRBV15; abundance: NA; j_gene: TRBJ2-5; d_gene: TRBD2; CDR3nt: TGTGCCACCAGCAAAAATAGGGGAGGGGAGACCCAGTACTTC; CDR3aa: CATSKNRGGETQYF
v_gene: TRBV6-5; abundance: NA; j_gene: TRBJ2-5; d_gene: NA; CDR3nt: TGTGCCAGCAGTTACGTTGAGGACCAAGAGACCCAGTACTTC; CDR3aa: CASSYVEDQETQYF
v_gene: TRBV7-6; abundance: NA; j_gene: TRBJ2-7; d_gene: TRBD2; CDR3nt: TGTGCCAGCAGCCCCCAGACTAGCGGGACCTCCTACGAGCAGTACTTC; CDR3aa: CASSPQTSGTSYEQYF
v_gene: TRBV5-1; abundance: NA; j_gene: TRBJ1-1; d_gene: NA; CDR3nt: TGCGCCAGCAGCTTAACAGGGAACACTGAAGCTTTCTTT; CDR3aa: CASSLTGNTEAFF
v_gene: TRBV25-1; abundance: NA; j_gene: TRBJ2-3; d_gene: NA; CDR3nt: TGTGCCAGCAGTGACGGGGATCTCCTGCGGAAAACAGATACGCAGTATTTT; CDR3aa: CASSDGDLLRKTDTQYF
v_gene: TRBV5-1; abundance: NA; j_gene: TRBJ1-4; d_gene: NA; CDR3nt: TGCGCCAGCAGCTTGGAAGCCGGGGAGAGGCTGTTTTTT; CDR3aa: CASSLEAGERLFF
v_gene: TRBV25-1; abundance: NA; j_gene: TRBJ2-7; d_gene: TRBD1; CDR3nt: TGTGCCAGCAGTGATGAGGACAGGGTCGACGAGCAGTACTTC; CDR3aa: CASSDEDRVDEQYF
v_gene: TRBV11-2; abundance: NA; j_gene: TRBJ2-3; d_gene: TRBD2; CDR3nt: TGTGCCAGCAGCTTACCACGAAATGGGGGACTAGTATCGTCAGATACGCAGTATTTT; CDR3aa: CASSLPRNGGLVSSDTQYF
v_gene: TRBV7-2; abundance: NA; j_gene: TRBJ1-2; d_gene: TRBD1; CDR3nt: TGTGCCAGCAGAAATCACGGGACAGCCCACTATGGCTACACCTTC; CDR3aa: CASRNHGTAHYGYTF
v_gene: TRBV9; abundance: NA; j_gene: TRBJ1-2; d_gene: NA; CDR3nt: TGTGCCAGCAGCGTGGGGGGCGTAAACTATGGCTACACCTTC; CDR3aa: CASSVGGVNYGYTF
v_gene: TRBV6-1; abundance: NA; j_gene: TRBJ1-1; d_gene: NA; CDR3nt: TGTGCCAGCAGTGACAGGGTCACTGAAGCTTTCTTT; CDR3aa: CASSDRVTEAFF
v_gene: TRBV30; abundance: NA; j_gene: TRBJ1-2; d_gene: TRBD1; CDR3nt: TGTGCCTGGGGACAGGGAGAGGACGGCTACACCTTC; CDR3aa: CAWGQGEDGYTF
v_gene: TRBV5-3; abundance: large; j_gene: TRBJ1-4; d_gene: NA; CDR3nt: TGTGCCAGAACCGAGGATGCATGGCACAATGAAAAACTGTTTTTT; CDR3aa: CARTEDAWHNEKLFF
v_gene: TRBV4-1; abundance: NA; j_gene: TRBJ1-5; d_gene: NA; CDR3nt: TGCGCCAGCAGCCAAGCAAGGGGAAGCAATCAGCCCCAGCATTTT; CDR3aa: CASSQARGSNQPQHF
v_gene: TRBV7-2; abundance: NA; j_gene: TRBJ2-2; d_gene: TRBD2; CDR3nt: TGTGCCAGCAGCCGGGACTACAACACCGGGGAGCTGTTTTTT; CDR3aa: CASSRDYNTGELFF
v_gene: TRBV5-4; abundance: NA; j_gene: TRBJ2-3; d_gene: NA; CDR3nt: TGTGCCAGCAGCGGGGACCTCAGAACAGATACGCAGTATTTT; CDR3aa: CASSGDLRTDTQYF
v_gene: TRBV9; abundance: hyperexpanded; j_gene: TRBJ1-3; d_gene: NA; CDR3nt: TGTGCCAGCAGCGCCGGGACGTCCCCCTCGGGAAACACCATATATTTT; CDR3aa: CASSAGTSPSGNTIYF
v_gene: TRBV25-1; abundance: NA; j_gene: TRBJ1-2; d_gene: TRBD1; CDR3nt: TGTGCCAGCAGTGAACGGGACAGGGGGTATGGCTACACCTTC; CDR3aa: CASSERDRGYGYTF
v_gene: TRBV5-4; abundance: NA; j_gene: TRBJ2-3; d_gene: NA; CDR3nt: TGTGCCAGCACCCCAAGCGGGTACAGCACAGATACGCAGTATTTT; CDR3aa: CASTPSGYSTDTQYF
v_gene: TRBV7-6; abundance: NA; j_gene: TRBJ2-3; d_gene: TRBD2; CDR3nt: TGTGCCAGCAGCCTAAGTAGTAGCGGGGGGGCTTGGGATACGCAGTATTTT; CDR3aa: CASSLSSSGGAWDTQYF
v_gene: TRBV5-1; abundance: NA; j_gene: TRBJ1-1; d_gene: NA; CDR3nt: TGCGCCAGCAGCTTGTACGGAAGGGATTTCTTT; CDR3aa: CASSLYGRDFF
v_gene: TRBV27; abundance: NA; j_gene: TRBJ2-3; d_gene: TRBD1; CDR3nt: TGTGCCAGCAGTTTAACTCAGGGGGTAGATACGCAGTATTTT; CDR3aa: CASSLTQGVDTQYF
v_gene: TRBV5-1; abundance: once; j_gene: TRBJ1-1; d_gene: NA; CDR3nt: TGCGCCAGCAGCTTCCTAGGGCCGCACATACAGAACACTGAAGCTTTCTTT; CDR3aa: CASSFLGPHIQNTEAFF
v_gene: TRBV29-1; abundance: NA; j_gene: TRBJ2-5; d_gene: NA; CDR3nt: TGCAGCGCCGCCGGACGCTGGCATTCAGAGACCCAGTACTTC; CDR3aa: CSAAGRWHSETQYF
v_gene: TRBV7-9; abundance: few; j_gene: TRBJ2-7; d_gene: NA; CDR3nt: TGTGCCAGCAGCCATCCCCCCACCACGGGGTACTTC; CDR3aa: CASSHPPTTGYF